This T cell receptor beta chain was sequenced in a study of regulatory T cells in long-lasting Graves disease. This sample's time point: newly diagnosed GD, antithyroid drugs for less than 3 months. TCR sequences were obtained from RNA taken from PBMCs. EDTA tubes were used for drawing around 8.8 milliliters of peripheral blood. This clonotype was counted a few times. The antigen is undetermined. Study-wide results and limits: Limited samples may have lowered accuracy.

Arm-PCR with iRepertoire HTBI primers amplified the CDR3 regions for these TCR beta libraries. In TCRdb, the multiplex PCR reads were re-called with MiXCR into one record per CDR3 protein. The sample lists over 500,000 distinct CDR3 sequences, less than 20% occurring once. Deletions cut 1 base from V and 0 bases from J, with 18 bases between. This CDR3 region has 17 residues. CDR1 is DFQATT, CDR2 SNEGSKA, per germline (reference sequence). This sample also belongs to another study, concerning T cells in Graves' hyperthyroidism and ophthalmopathy. This second report adds: RT-PCR in the first round (using the HTBI primer set) targeted the TCR CDR3.

The source was peripheral blood mononuclear cells (PBMCs), collected at new diagnosis, from a patient treated with antithyroid drugs. The clonotype originates from a woman younger than 45 with Graves disease. V is TRBV20-1 and J is TRBJ2-5, with D possibly being TRBD2 (6 bases). The CDR3 nucleotides read TGCAGTGCTAGAGGTAGTGGGCGGGACTTATACCAAGAGACCCAGTACTTC. As protein: CSARGSGRDLYQETQYF.